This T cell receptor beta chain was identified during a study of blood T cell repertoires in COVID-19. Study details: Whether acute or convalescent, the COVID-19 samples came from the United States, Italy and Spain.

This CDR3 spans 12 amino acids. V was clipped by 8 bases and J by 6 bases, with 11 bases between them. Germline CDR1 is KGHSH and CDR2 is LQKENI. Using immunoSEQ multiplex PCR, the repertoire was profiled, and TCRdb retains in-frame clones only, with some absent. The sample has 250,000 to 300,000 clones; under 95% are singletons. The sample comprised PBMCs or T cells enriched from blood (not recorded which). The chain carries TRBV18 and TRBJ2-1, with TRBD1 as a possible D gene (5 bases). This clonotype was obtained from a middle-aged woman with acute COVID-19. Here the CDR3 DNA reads TGTGCCAGCACCCAGGGTGGCAATGAGCAGTTCTTC. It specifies CASTQGGNEQFF.